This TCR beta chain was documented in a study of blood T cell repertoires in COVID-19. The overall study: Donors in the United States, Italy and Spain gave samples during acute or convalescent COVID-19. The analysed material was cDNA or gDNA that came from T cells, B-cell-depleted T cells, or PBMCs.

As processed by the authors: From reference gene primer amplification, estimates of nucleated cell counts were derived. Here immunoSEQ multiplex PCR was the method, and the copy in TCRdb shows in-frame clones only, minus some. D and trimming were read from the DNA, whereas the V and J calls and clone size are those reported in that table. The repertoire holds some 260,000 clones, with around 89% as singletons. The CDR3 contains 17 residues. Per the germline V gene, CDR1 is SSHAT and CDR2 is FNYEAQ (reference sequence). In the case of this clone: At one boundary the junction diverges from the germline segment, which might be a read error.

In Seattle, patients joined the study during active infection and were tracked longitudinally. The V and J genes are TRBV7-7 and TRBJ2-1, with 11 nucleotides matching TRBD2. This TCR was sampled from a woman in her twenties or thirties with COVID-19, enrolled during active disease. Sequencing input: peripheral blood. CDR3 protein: CASSLTSGNIAYNEQFF. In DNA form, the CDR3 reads TGTGCTAGCAGCTTGACTAGCGGGAACATCGCCTACAATGAGCAGTTCTTC. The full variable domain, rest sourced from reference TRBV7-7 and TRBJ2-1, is GAGVSQSPRYKVTKRGQDVTLRCDPISSHATLYWYQQALGQGPEFLTYFNYEAQPDKSGLPSDRFSAERPEGSISTLTIQRTEQRDSAMYRCASSLTSGNIAYNEQFFGPGTRLTVL.